This is a list of T cell receptor beta chains from one sample in a study of blood T cell repertoires in COVID-19. Assay: immunoSEQ multiplex PCR; the TCRdb copy retains only in-frame clones and omits some. The repertoire holds hundreds of thousands of clones, with nearly 90% as singletons. Source material: peripheral blood. These receptors were taken from a human donor in a cohort sampled during active COVID-19. CDR3s include the opening cysteine and the closing phenylalanine or tryptophan. The D gene is left open where the match is weak. Clone sizes are given selectively: once, few, many, or a class where the clone is expanded.

D: TRBD1; size: .; V: TRBV6-5; J: TRBJ2-3; DNA: TGTGCCAGCAGTCGACAGGGTTTGCAGTATTTT; CDR3: CASSRQGLQYF
D: .; size: .; V: TRBV5-6; J: TRBJ2-5; DNA: TGTGCCAGCAGCTTGGTGGAGGGGCTAGAGACCCAGTACTTC; CDR3: CASSLVEGLETQYF
D: .; size: .; V: TRBV6-5; J: TRBJ1-1; DNA: TGTGCCAGCAGGAACTGGGCGTTTGAAGCTTTCTTT; CDR3: CASRNWAFEAFF
D: .; size: few; V: TRBV10-3; J: TRBJ1-2; DNA: TGTGCCATCAGTGGCGAAGGGGGAGATGGCTACACCTTC; CDR3: CAISGEGGDGYTF
D: TRBD1; size: .; V: TRBV6-5; J: TRBJ1-1; DNA: TGTGCCAGCAGCCGGGGGGGACAGTTGAACACTGAAGCTTTCTTT; CDR3: CASSRGGQLNTEAFF
D: TRBD1; size: few; V: TRBV30; J: TRBJ1-5; DNA: TGTGCCTGCGACAGGGGGCTCGGCAATCAGCCCCAGCATTTT; CDR3: CACDRGLGNQPQHF
D: .; size: once; V: TRBV7-9; J: TRBJ2-2; DNA: TGTGCCAGCAGCCCTTTGCAGTACGACACCGGGGAGCTGTTTTTT; CDR3: CASSPLQYDTGELFF
D: .; size: .; V: TRBV19; J: TRBJ2-1; DNA: TGTGCCAGTAAGGGGCAGGTTCCCAATGAGCAGTTCTTC; CDR3: CASKGQVPNEQFF
D: TRBD2; size: .; V: TRBV19; J: TRBJ2-7; DNA: TGTGCCAGTAAGTTGACTAGCGGGAGTGCACACTACGAGCAGTACTTC; CDR3: CASKLTSGSAHYEQYF
D: .; size: .; V: TRBV4-1; J: TRBJ1-2; DNA: TGCGCCAGCAGCCAAGAGGGTGGGGCTCTAGGGAACTATGGCTACACCTTC; CDR3: CASSQEGGALGNYGYTF
D: .; size: .; V: TRBV5-4; J: TRBJ2-2; DNA: TGTGCCAGCAGCTTGGGAGGGTTCGATGGGTCCGGGGAGCTGTTTTTT; CDR3: CASSLGGFDGSGELFF
D: TRBD2; size: few; V: TRBV7-2; J: TRBJ2-4; DNA: TGTGCCAGCAGCTTAGCCGCGGGGGTGGACATTCAGTACTTC; CDR3: CASSLAAGVDIQYF
D: .; size: .; V: TRBV28; J: TRBJ2-4; DNA: TGTGCCAGCAGTTTGGGCGATGCCAAAAACATTCAGTACTTC; CDR3: CASSLGDAKNIQYF